Listed here are 16 T cell receptor beta chains from one sample, sequenced in a study of cytomegalovirus exposure and HLA in healthy donors. The assay was immunoSEQ multiplex PCR, and TCRdb's table has in-frame clones only and misses some. The data hold 110,000 to 150,000 clones, with roughly nine tenths observed a single time. Sequences were obtained from PBMCs. The receptors were gathered from a man in his late teens or twenties in good health and CMV-seronegative.

The chain has TRBV9 and TRBJ2-7, with D perhaps matching TRBD1 (5 bases). The CDR3 totals 15 residues. V lost 1 base, J lost 3 bases, and 14 bases lay in between. Per germline, CDR1 SGDLS and CDR2 YYNGEE. The chain's CDR3 is CASSVTSQGHYEQYF. The CDR3 DNA is TGTGCCAGCAGCGTAACCTCCCAGGGTCACTACGAGCAGTACTTC.

The DNA of the CDR3 is TGCGCCAGCAGCTTGGGACAGGGGCCCTATGGCTACACCTTC. It codes for CASSLGQGPYGYTF. The chain uses TRBV5-1 and TRBJ1-2; TRBD1 agrees at 8 bases. Germline V lookup: CDR1 SGHRS, CDR2 YFSETQ. The CDR3 length is 14 residues. Unmatched junction bases numbered 2, after V lost 0 bases and J lost 4 bases.

V gene TRBV10-1 combines with J gene TRBJ2-3, with D possibly TRBD2 on 6 matching bases. The CDR3 covers 15 residues. V lost 0 bases and J lost 3, with 10 bases in between. Germline V gene lookup returns CDR1 WNHNN and CDR2 SYGVQD (reference sequence). The CDR3 bases are TGCGCCAGCAGTGAGTCGACTAGGGGAACAGATACGCAGTATTTT. Translation gives CASSESTRGTDTQYF.

This clone was observed a single time. This sequence joins TRBV6-5 and TRBJ2-1; a weak D match, TRBD2 (6 bases). V shed 6 bases and J shed 4 bases, with 16 bases lying between them. The CDR3 consists of 15 residues. Germline CDR1 MNHEY, CDR2 SVGAGI. The CDR3 sequence is CASSAGTLRYNEQFF. Written as DNA, the CDR3 is TGTGCCAGCAGCGCGGGGACGTTGCGTTACAATGAGCAGTTCTTC.

The V gene is TRBV19, the J gene TRBJ2-2, with a possible D match to TRBD1 (6 bases). Between the trimmed V and J ends, which lost 4 bases and 5 bases, there was a span of 23 bases. The CDR3 extends over 18 amino acids. Germline V gene lookup returns CDR1 LNHDA and CDR2 SQIVND (reference sequence). The CDR3 sequence is CASSTRYRGMGITGELFF. The CDR3 DNA reads as TGTGCCAGTAGTACGAGGTATAGGGGGATGGGGATTACCGGGGAGCTGTTTTTT.

The table lists this clone with a count of one. The rearrangement links TRBV6-5 to TRBJ2-3, with D uncertain. The CDR3 has 12 residues. Germline CDR1 is MNHEY and CDR2 is SVGAGI. V was pared by 2 bases and J by 9 bases, with 9 bases between. DNA for the CDR3: TGTGCCAGCAGTTACCCCACCGGGACGCAGTATTTT. Its translation is CASSYPTGTQYF.

The chain joins TRBV6-5 to TRBJ2-2; 12 bases fit TRBD1. V dropped 6 bases and J dropped 6; count of bases not matched to a gene: 5. Germline V lookup: CDR1 MNHEY, CDR2 SVGAGI. The CDR3 length is 15 residues. CDR3 in amino acids: CASRSGTGGSGELFF. In DNA, the CDR3 is TGTGCCAGCAGATCCGGGACAGGGGGCTCCGGGGAGCTGTTTTTT.

This clone was observed a single time. The chain couples TRBV28 to TRBJ1-1, with TRBD1 identical over 7 bases. There are 16 residues in the CDR3. The germline CDR1 and CDR2 sequences are MDHEN and SYDVKM. Trimming cost V 5 bases and J 0 bases; bases outside gene matches: 9. DNA for the CDR3: TGTGCCAGCAGTAAAGGTGACAGGGCGATGAACACTGAAGCTTTCTTT. Translated, it gives CASSKGDRAMNTEAFF. The full variable domain, its missing parts supplied by reference TRBV28 and TRBJ1-1, is DVKVTQSSRYLVKRTGEKVFLECVQDMDHENMFWYRQDPGLGLRLIYFSYDVKMKEKGDIPEGYSVSREKKERFSLILESASTNQTSMYLCASSKGDRAMNTEAFFGQGTRLTVV.

This sequence joins TRBV7-6 and TRBJ1-6, with 8 positions matching TRBD1. The germline CDR1 and CDR2 sequences are SGHVS and FNYEAQ. V trimming: 2 bases; J trimming: 6 bases; junction bases outside the gene matches: 6. CDR3 length: 16 residues. The CDR3 loop reads CASSLQRTGINSPLHF. The CDR3 nucleotides are TGTGCCAGCAGCTTACAACGGACAGGGATTAATTCACCCCTCCACTTT.

This clone appeared a single time. V and J are TRBV5-4 and TRBJ2-3; TRBD2 aligns across 12 bases. CDR3 length equals 15 residues. Germline lookup yields CDR1 SGHNT and CDR2 YYREEE (reference sequence). The trim removed 4 bases at V and 5 bases at J, leaving 5 bases unmatched. The CDR3 is CASSLAGGLGDTQYF. CDR3 nucleotide sequence: TGTGCCAGCAGCCTAGCGGGAGGGCTGGGAGATACGCAGTATTTT.

V gene TRBV5-1 combines with J gene TRBJ2-2; perhaps TRBD2 as D (6 bases). The CDR3 loop spans 14 amino acids. Germline lookup yields CDR1 SGHRS and CDR2 YFSETQ. The ends were cut back, 0 bases at V and 8 bases at J, with 11 bases in the middle. The CDR3 nucleotides read TGCGCCAGCAGCTTGGGACCAGGAGGGGGGGAGCTGTTTTTT. Encoded protein: CASSLGPGGGELFF.

The V gene is TRBV5-4, the J gene TRBJ1-1; 11 bases are a match to TRBD1. This CDR3 region has 14 residues. Losses at the gene ends were 5 bases for V and 6 bases for J; bases not matched to a gene: 6. CDR1 and CDR2 from the germline V gene are SGHNT and YYREEE (reference sequence). The CDR3 DNA reads as TGTGCCAGCAGTCCGGACAGGGGGCCGGCTGAAGCTTTCTTT. Amino acid sequence: CASSPDRGPAEAFF.

The V call is TRBV27, the J call TRBJ2-2, with D unclear. The CDR3 spans 15 residues. Germline loops: CDR1 MNHEY, CDR2 SMNVEV (reference sequence). V lost 5 bases to trimming and J lost 0 bases, with 10 bases between them. The CDR3 DNA is TGTGCCAGCAGTCCTTGGGCTACGAACACCGGGGAGCTGTTTTTT. This gives the protein CASSPWATNTGELFF.

The CDR3 region has the DNA TGTGCCAGCAGCTTTTTAGCGGGCCAAGAGACCCAGTACTTC. Translating gives CASSFLAGQETQYF. The gene calls are TRBV7-9 and TRBJ2-5; 7 nucleotides align to TRBD2. The trim removed 3 bases at V and 1 base at J, leaving 2 bases unmatched. CDR3 length: 14 residues. Germline V lookup: CDR1 SEHNR, CDR2 FQNEAQ (reference sequence). Combining the CDR3 with reference TRBV7-9 and TRBJ2-5 gives the whole variable domain DTGVSQNPRHKITKRGQNVTFRCDPISEHNRLYWYRQTLGQGPEFLTYFQNEAQLEKSRLLSDRFSAERPKGSFSTLEIQRTEQGDSAMYLCASSFLAGQETQYFGPGTRLLVL.

The rearrangement uses TRBV19 and TRBJ2-5; no firm D call. The V gene lost 4 bases and the J gene lost 0 bases, with 6 bases spanning the gap. In germline, CDR1 is LNHDA, CDR2 SQIVND (reference sequence). The CDR3 totals 13 residues. As DNA, the CDR3 is TGTGCCAGTAGTACTCTAGACCAAGAGACCCAGTACTTC. Translating gives CASSTLDQETQYF.

The chain uses TRBV19 and TRBJ2-1; 12 bases are shared with TRBD1. V shed 4 bases and J 1 base; nucleotides not matched to a gene: 20. This CDR3 is built from 22 residues. The germline V gene encodes CDR1 LNHDA and CDR2 SQIVND (reference sequence). The CDR3 DNA reads as TGTGCCAGTAGTACCCGGGACAGGGGGCATGATAGAACGTACCGATCCTACAATGAGCAGTTCTTC. Amino acids: CASSTRDRGHDRTYRSYNEQFF.